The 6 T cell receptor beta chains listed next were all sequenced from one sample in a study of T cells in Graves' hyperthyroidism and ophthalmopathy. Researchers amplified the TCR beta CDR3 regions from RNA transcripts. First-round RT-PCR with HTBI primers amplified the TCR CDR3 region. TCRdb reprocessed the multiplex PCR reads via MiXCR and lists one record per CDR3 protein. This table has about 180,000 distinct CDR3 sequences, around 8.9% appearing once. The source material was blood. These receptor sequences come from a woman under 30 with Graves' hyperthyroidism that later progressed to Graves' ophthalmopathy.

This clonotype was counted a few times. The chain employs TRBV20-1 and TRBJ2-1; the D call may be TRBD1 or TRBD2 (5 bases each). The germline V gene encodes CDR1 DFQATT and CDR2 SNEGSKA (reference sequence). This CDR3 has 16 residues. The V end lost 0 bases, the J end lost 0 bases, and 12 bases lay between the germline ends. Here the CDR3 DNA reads TGCAGTGCTAGAGAGGCAGAGGGGCCCTCCTACAATGAGCAGTTCTTC. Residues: CSAREAEGPSYNEQFF.

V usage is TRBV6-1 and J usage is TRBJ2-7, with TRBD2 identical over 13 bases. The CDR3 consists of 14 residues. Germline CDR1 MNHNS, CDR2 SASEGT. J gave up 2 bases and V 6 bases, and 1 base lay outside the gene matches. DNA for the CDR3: TGTGCCAGCAGAGGGACTAGCGGGACCTACGAGCAGTACTTC. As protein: CASRGTSGTYEQYF.

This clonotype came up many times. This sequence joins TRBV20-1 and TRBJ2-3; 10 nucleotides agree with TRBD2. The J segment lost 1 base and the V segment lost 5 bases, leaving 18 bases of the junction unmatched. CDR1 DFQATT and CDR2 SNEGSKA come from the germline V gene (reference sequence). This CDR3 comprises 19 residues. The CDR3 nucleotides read TGCAGTGCTGCCCCGTTTGGCCTAGCGGGGGTTGGGGGCACAGATACGCAGTATTTT. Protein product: CSAAPFGLAGVGGTDTQYF.

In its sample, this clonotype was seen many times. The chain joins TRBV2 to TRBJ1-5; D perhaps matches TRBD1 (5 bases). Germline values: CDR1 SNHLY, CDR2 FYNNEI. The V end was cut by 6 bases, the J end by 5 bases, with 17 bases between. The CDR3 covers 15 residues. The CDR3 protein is CASRRERGADQPQHF. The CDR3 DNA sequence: TGTGCCAGCAGACGAGAGAGAGGGGCCGATCAGCCCCAGCATTTT.

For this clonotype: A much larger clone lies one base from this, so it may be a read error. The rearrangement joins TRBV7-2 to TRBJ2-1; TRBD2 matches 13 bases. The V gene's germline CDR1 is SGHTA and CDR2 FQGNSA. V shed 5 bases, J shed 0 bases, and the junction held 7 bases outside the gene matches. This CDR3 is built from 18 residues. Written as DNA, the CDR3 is TGTGCCAGCAGCGCCTCCGGGACTAGCGGGGCCTCCTACAATGAGCAGTTCTTC. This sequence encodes CASSASGTSGASYNEQFF.

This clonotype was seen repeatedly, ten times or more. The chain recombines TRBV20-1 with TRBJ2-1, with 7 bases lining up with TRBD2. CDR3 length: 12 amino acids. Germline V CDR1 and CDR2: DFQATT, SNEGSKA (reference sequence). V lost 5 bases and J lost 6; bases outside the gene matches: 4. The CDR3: CSASLAVNEQFF. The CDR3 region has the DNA TGCAGTGCTTCGCTAGCGGTCAATGAGCAGTTCTTC.